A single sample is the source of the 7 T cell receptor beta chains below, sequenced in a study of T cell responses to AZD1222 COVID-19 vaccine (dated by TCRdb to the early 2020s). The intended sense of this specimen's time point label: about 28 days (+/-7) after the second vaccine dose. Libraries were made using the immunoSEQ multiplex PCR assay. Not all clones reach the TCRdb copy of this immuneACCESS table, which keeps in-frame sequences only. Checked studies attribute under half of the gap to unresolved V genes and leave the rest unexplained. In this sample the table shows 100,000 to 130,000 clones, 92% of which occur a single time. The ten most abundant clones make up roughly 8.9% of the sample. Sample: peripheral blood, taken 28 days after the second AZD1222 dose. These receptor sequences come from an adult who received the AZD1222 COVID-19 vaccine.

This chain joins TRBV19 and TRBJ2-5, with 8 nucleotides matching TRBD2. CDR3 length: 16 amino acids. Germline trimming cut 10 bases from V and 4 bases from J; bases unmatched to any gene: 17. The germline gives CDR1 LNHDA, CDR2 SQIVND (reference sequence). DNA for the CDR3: TGTGCCACCACCCCTACGGGGGGGCCGGGAAGAGAGACCCAGTACTTC. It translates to CATTPTGGPGRETQYF.

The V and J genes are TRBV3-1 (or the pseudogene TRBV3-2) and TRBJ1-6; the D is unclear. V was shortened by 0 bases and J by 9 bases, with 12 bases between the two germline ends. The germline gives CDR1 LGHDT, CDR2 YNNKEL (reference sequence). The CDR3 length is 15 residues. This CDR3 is CASSQDLRAGSPLHF. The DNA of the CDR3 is TGTGCCAGCAGCCAAGATCTTAGGGCGGGTTCACCCCTCCACTTT.

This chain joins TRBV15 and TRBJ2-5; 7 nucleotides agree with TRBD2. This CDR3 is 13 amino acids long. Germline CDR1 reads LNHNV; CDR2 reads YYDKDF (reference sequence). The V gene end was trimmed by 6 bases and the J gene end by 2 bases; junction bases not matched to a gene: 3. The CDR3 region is CATSYGRQETQYF. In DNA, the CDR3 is TGTGCCACCAGTTACGGGAGGCAAGAGACCCAGTACTTC.

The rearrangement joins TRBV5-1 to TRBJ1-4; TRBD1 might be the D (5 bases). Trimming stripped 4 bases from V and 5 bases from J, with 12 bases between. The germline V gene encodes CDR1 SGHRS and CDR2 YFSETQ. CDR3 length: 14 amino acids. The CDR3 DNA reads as TGCGCCAGCAGCCCAGGGAGGATGAATGAAAAACTGTTTTTT. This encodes CASSPGRMNEKLFF.

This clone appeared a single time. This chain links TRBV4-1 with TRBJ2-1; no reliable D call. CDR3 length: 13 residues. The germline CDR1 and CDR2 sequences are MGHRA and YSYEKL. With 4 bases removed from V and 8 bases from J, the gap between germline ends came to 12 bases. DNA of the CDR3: TGCGCCAGCAGCCGAGAATGGACGGATGAGCAGTTCTTC. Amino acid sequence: CASSREWTDEQFF.

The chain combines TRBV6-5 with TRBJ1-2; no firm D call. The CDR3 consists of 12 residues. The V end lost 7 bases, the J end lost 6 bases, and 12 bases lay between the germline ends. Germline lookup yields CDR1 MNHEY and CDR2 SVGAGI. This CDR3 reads CASISAQDGYTF. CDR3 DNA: TGTGCCAGCATTTCAGCTCAGGATGGCTACACCTTC.

The CDR3 DNA is TGTGCCACCAGCAGAGAGGACAAGGGCGGCTACACCTTC. It yields the protein CATSREDKGGYTF. The V call is TRBV15, the J call TRBJ1-2; D is perhaps TRBD1 (5 bases). The CDR3 totals 13 residues. Germline CDR1 and CDR2: LNHNV and YYDKDF (reference sequence). Trimming removed 0 bases at V and 8 bases at J, with 10 bases between.